Presented here are 4 T cell receptor beta chains from one specimen sequenced in a study of cytomegalovirus exposure and HLA in healthy donors. 60 Vbeta and 13 Jbeta primers were used in PCR. Sequencing was performed with immunoSEQ multiplex PCR; in TCRdb, only in-frame clones are kept and a portion is missing. The data contain about 100,000 clones, 73% of them singletons. Sequencing used PBMCs. These receptors all come from a young man in good health and CMV-seronegative.

The genes are TRBV2 and TRBJ2-1, with 11 bases fitting TRBD2. CDR3 length: 14 amino acids. J lost 4 bases, V lost 8 bases, and 4 bases had no gene match. Germline loops: CDR1 SNHLY, CDR2 FYNNEI. The CDR3 loop reads CASVASGGYNEQFF. For the CDR3, the DNA is TGTGCCAGCGTGGCTAGCGGGGGGTACAATGAGCAGTTCTTC.

This chain joins TRBV10-3 and TRBJ1-1, with D hard to call. V gave up 2 bases and J gave up 0 bases, with 7 bases separating them. The germline V gene encodes CDR1 ENHRY and CDR2 SYGVKD. This CDR3 comprises 14 residues. The CDR3 protein is CAISEDGLNTEAFF. CDR3 DNA: TGTGCCATCAGTGAGGACGGGTTGAACACTGAAGCTTTCTTT.

The genes are TRBV5-1 and TRBJ2-3, with D possibly matching TRBD2 (5 bases). The CDR3 is 16 residues long. Germline CDR1 SGHRS, CDR2 YFSETQ. The V gene lost 0 bases and the J gene lost 2 bases, with 13 bases spanning the gap. CDR3 region: CASSLVPGTATDTQYF. CDR3 bases: TGCGCCAGCAGCTTGGTTCCGGGAACGGCCACAGATACGCAGTATTTT. The full variable domain, completed using reference TRBV5-1 and TRBJ2-3, is KAGVTQTPRYLIKTRGQQVTLSCSPISGHRSVSWYQQTPGQGLQFLFEYFSETQRNKGNFPGRFSGRQFSNSRSEMNVSTLELGDSALYLCASSLVPGTATDTQYFGPGTRLTVL.

This clone was seen only once. This chain joins TRBV2 and TRBJ2-4; possible D gene TRBD1, 5 bases. The CDR3 contains 16 residues. Germline loops: CDR1 SNHLY, CDR2 FYNNEI. V gave up 7 bases and J gave up 2 bases, with 18 bases separating them. The CDR3 is CASIVGAGRSKNIQYF. The DNA of the CDR3 is TGTGCCAGCATCGTTGGGGCAGGGCGTTCCAAAAACATTCAGTACTTC.